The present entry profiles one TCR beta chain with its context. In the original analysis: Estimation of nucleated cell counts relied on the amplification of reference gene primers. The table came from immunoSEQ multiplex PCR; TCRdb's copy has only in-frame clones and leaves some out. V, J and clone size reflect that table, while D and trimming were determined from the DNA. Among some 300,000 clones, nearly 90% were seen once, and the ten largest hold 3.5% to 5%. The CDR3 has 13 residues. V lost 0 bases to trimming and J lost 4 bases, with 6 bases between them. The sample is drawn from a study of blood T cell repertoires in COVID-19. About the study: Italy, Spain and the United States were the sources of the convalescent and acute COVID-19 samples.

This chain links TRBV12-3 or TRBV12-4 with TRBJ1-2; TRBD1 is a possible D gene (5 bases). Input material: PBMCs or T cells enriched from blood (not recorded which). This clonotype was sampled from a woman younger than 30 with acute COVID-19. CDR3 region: CASSLAGLYGYTF. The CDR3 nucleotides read TGTGCCAGCAGTTTAGCGGGGCTCTATGGCTACACCTTC.